Below are 32 T cell receptor beta chains sequenced from a single sample in a study of OX40 agonist ivuxolimab in advanced cancers. Profiling relied on immunoSEQ multiplex PCR, and the TCRdb table lists in-frame clones only, not all of them. Here the sample spans almost 80,000 clones, about 84% being singletons. The sample consisted of CD4+ or CD8+ T cells sorted from blood, taken in a trial of the OX40 agonist ivuxolimab. Receptor source: an adult with an advanced solid tumor such as melanoma, head and neck, liver or kidney cancer.

This clone was detected only once. The V call is TRBV28, the J call TRBJ2-3, with D uncertain. Germline V gene data show CDR1 as MDHEN and CDR2 as SYDVKM. The ends were cut back, 5 bases at V and 1 base at J, with 13 bases in the middle. This CDR3 has 15 amino acids. The CDR3 DNA reads as TGTGCCAGCAGTCCCCTAGGTGAGGGCACAGATACGCAGTATTTT. It translates to CASSPLGEGTDTQYF.

This sequence joins TRBV18 and TRBJ2-7; maybe TRBD1 (6 bases). V was clipped by 2 bases and J by 3 bases, with 17 bases between them. Germline V lookup: CDR1 KGHSH, CDR2 LQKENI. CDR3 length equals 16 residues. CDR3 region: CASSPYPGTQLYEQYF. The CDR3 DNA reads as TGTGCCAGCTCACCATATCCCGGGACACAACTCTACGAGCAGTACTTC.

In this sample, this clone turned up once. This chain uses TRBV5-5 with TRBJ2-1; 10 nucleotides agree with TRBD1. This CDR3 region has 15 residues. The V gene end was trimmed by 4 bases and the J gene end by 6 bases; junction bases not matched to a gene: 7. The germline V gene encodes CDR1 SGHKS and CDR2 YYEKEE (reference sequence). The CDR3 DNA reads TGTGCCAGCAGCCCAGGACAGGGGGTCCTCAATGAGCAGTTCTTC. It is translated as CASSPGQGVLNEQFF.

This chain joins TRBV7-9 and TRBJ1-1; the D is unclear. This CDR3 region has 13 residues. V was shortened by 1 base and J by 1 base, with 4 bases between the two germline ends. Germline values: CDR1 SEHNR, CDR2 FQNEAQ (reference sequence). For the CDR3, the DNA is TGTGCCAGCAGCTTAGTGGGGAACACTGAAGCTTTCTTT. Its translation is CASSLVGNTEAFF.

V gene TRBV11-2 combines with J gene TRBJ1-6; 9 bases line up with TRBD1. The germline V gene has CDR1 SGHAT and CDR2 FQNNGV. CDR3 length equals 16 residues. Trimming took 5 bases from V and 3 from J; bases not matched to a gene: 5. The CDR3 sequence is CASSQGQGNYNSPLHF. CDR3 bases: TGTGCCAGCAGCCAGGGACAGGGAAACTATAATTCACCCCTCCACTTT.

The J gene is TRBJ2-3, the V gene TRBV5-1; D unclear. The V gene lost 1 base and the J gene lost 0 bases, with 9 bases spanning the gap. From germline, CDR1 is SGHRS and CDR2 YFSETQ. The CDR3 has 15 residues. The CDR3 DNA reads TGCGCCAGCAGCTTGAACAGCATAAGCACAGATACGCAGTATTTT. Protein product: CASSLNSISTDTQYF.

This clone has a handful of counts. This chain connects TRBV7-9 to TRBJ1-1; D is unclear. The CDR3 consists of 14 residues. CDR1 is SEHNR, CDR2 FQNEAQ, per germline (reference sequence). V was trimmed by 1 base and J by 4 bases, leaving 10 bases between them. The CDR3 loop reads CASSLGLKSTEAFF. CDR3 nucleotides: TGTGCCAGCAGCTTAGGGCTGAAATCCACTGAAGCTTTCTTT.

The chain carries TRBV7-9 and TRBJ2-3; tentative D call: TRBD2 (6 bases). The germline gives CDR1 SEHNR, CDR2 FQNEAQ (reference sequence). The CDR3 covers 15 residues. The V end lost 5 bases, the J end lost 4 bases, and 16 bases lay between the germline ends. CDR3 DNA sequence: TGTGCCAGCAGCCCTCGGGGGATGGAGGCAGATACGCAGTATTTT. This gives the protein CASSPRGMEADTQYF.

The rearrangement joins TRBV6-5 to TRBJ1-2; 8 bases match TRBD1. Trimming took 4 bases from V and 7 from J; bases not matched to a gene: 8. Germline V gene sequence: CDR1 MNHEY, CDR2 SVGAGI. CDR3 length equals 14 residues. CDR3 coding DNA: TGTGCCAGCAGTTTACCCCAGGGGGCGGGTGGCTACACCTTC. Amino acids: CASSLPQGAGGYTF.

The chain combines TRBV18 with TRBJ2-5; D might be TRBD1 (6 bases). Trimming removed 1 base at V and 3 bases at J, with 12 bases between. The CDR3 loop spans 15 amino acids. Germline CDR1 reads KGHSH; CDR2 reads LQKENI. CDR3 residues: CASSPLRDTKETQYF. As DNA, the CDR3 is TGTGCCAGCTCACCACTACGGGACACAAAAGAGACCCAGTACTTC.

The rearrangement joins TRBV5-1 to TRBJ1-3; the match to TRBD1 covers 7 bases. Germline V gene data show CDR1 as SGHRS and CDR2 as YFSETQ. J lost 4 bases, V lost 0 bases, and 16 bases had no gene match. The CDR3 consists of 19 residues. The CDR3 loop reads CASSLASLQGPLAGNTIYF. CDR3 bases: TGCGCCAGCAGCTTGGCCTCCCTACAGGGGCCCTTGGCGGGAAACACCATATATTTT. The full variable domain, its missing parts supplied by reference TRBV5-1 and TRBJ1-3, is KAGVTQTPRYLIKTRGQQVTLSCSPISGHRSVSWYQQTPGQGLQFLFEYFSETQRNKGNFPGRFSGRQFSNSRSEMNVSTLELGDSALYLCASSLASLQGPLAGNTIYFGEGSWLTVV.

This clone appeared a few times. The chain carries TRBV6-1 and TRBJ1-2; no clear D. The CDR3 length is 15 residues. CDR1 is MNHNS and CDR2 is SASEGT in the germline V gene. V lost 10 bases and J lost 4, with 22 bases in between. CDR3 amino acids: CATYSWADPLYGYTF. In nucleotides, the CDR3 is TGTGCCACCTATTCATGGGCGGACCCCCTCTATGGCTACACCTTC.

The chain combines TRBV12-1 with TRBJ2-1; the DNA was not compared with TRBD2, the D call given in the table. TRBV12-1 is a pseudogene locus. CDR3 length: 12 amino acids. The CDR3 is CASSSKHNEQFF. In nucleotides, the CDR3 is TGTGCCAGCAGCTCCAAGCACAATGAGCAGTTCTTC.

The V call is TRBV27, the J call TRBJ1-1; a possible D gene is TRBD1 (5 bases). The V end was cut by 3 bases, the J end by 1 base, with 9 bases between. This CDR3 has 14 amino acids. Germline-derived CDR1 and CDR2 are MNHEY and SMNVEV (reference sequence). DNA of the CDR3: TGTGCCAGCAGTTTCCAGGGATCGAACACTGAAGCTTTCTTT. This translates into CASSFQGSNTEAFF.

The chain carries TRBV4-1 and TRBJ1-2, with D tentatively TRBD1 (6 bases). The CDR3 contains 17 residues. Germline V lookup: CDR1 MGHRA, CDR2 YSYEKL. Trimming shortened V by 1 base and J by 5 bases, and 20 bases separated the two germline ends. CDR3 DNA: TGCGCCAGCAGCCAAGGACAACAGGGTATCCCTCTATATGGCTACACCTTC. Protein: CASSQGQQGIPLYGYTF.

The CDR3 region is CASSPPGTSDGGGVAYNEQFF. CDR3 nucleotide sequence: TGCGCCAGCAGTCCCCCCGGGACTAGCGACGGAGGTGGGGTGGCCTACAATGAGCAGTTCTTC. V and J are TRBV23-1 and TRBJ2-1, with TRBD2 identical over 10 bases. TRBV23-1 is an open reading frame whose function is uncertain. V lost 4 bases to trimming and J lost 2 bases; unmatched junction nucleotides: 20. This CDR3 contains 21 residues.

This rearrangement joins TRBV28 to TRBJ2-2; 8 bases fit TRBD1. J lost 5 bases, V lost 3 bases, and 8 bases had no gene match. This CDR3 has 16 amino acids. Germline loops: CDR1 MDHEN, CDR2 SYDVKM. CDR3 sequence: CASSLSGQGRTGELFF. In DNA form, the CDR3 reads TGTGCCAGCAGTTTGTCAGGACAGGGTCGGACCGGGGAGCTGTTTTTT.

The chain recombines TRBV18 with TRBJ1-2; the D gene is possibly TRBD1 (5 bases). The CDR3 length is 15 residues. Looked up from germline, CDR1 is KGHSH and CDR2 is LQKENI. V dropped 2 bases and J dropped 0 bases, with 10 bases sitting between them. DNA of the CDR3: TGTGCCAGCTCACCAGAGGACACCTCTAACTATGGCTACACCTTC. This encodes CASSPEDTSNYGYTF.

The chain's CDR3 is CASSFTSGSYNEQFF. The CDR3 DNA is TGTGCCAGCAGCTTCACGAGCGGGTCCTACAATGAGCAGTTCTTC. The chain joins TRBV5-6 to TRBJ2-1; a possible D gene is TRBD2 (6 bases). This CDR3 has 15 amino acids. V dropped 2 bases and J dropped 1 base, with 10 bases sitting between them. CDR1 SGHDT and CDR2 YYEEEE come from the germline V gene.

V usage is TRBV5-4 and J usage is TRBJ2-1, with D perhaps TRBD2 (7 bases). The length of the CDR3 is 16 residues. The germline CDR1 and CDR2 sequences are SGHNT and YYREEE (reference sequence). Trimming cost V 2 bases and J 4 bases, with 16 bases left between them. CDR3 nucleotides: TGTGCCAGCAGCTTAGGGGGGCCTAGCGGTTACAATGAGCAGTTCTTC. Translation gives CASSLGGPSGYNEQFF.

The chain carries TRBV16 and TRBJ1-1; D gene unclear. The germline V and J ends were trimmed by 2 bases and 6 bases, with 13 bases remaining between them. Germline CDR1 KGHSY, CDR2 FQNENV. The CDR3 spans 14 residues. The CDR3 DNA is TGTGCCAGCAGCCAACGGAGGGTGTCAGCTGAAGCTTTCTTT. Translating gives CASSQRRVSAEAFF.

The chain links TRBV30 to TRBJ1-3, with D unclear. CDR1 and CDR2 from the germline V gene are GTSNPN and SVGIG (reference sequence). V was cut by 5 bases and J by 0 bases, with 14 bases left in between. The CDR3 has 15 residues. The CDR3, as DNA: TGTGCCTGGGAACCACCGGGATTCTCTGGAAACACCATATATTTT. Amino acid sequence: CAWEPPGFSGNTIYF.

This CDR3 is CASGEGAPGELFF. Here the CDR3 DNA reads TGTGCCAGCGGAGAGGGGGCTCCCGGGGAGCTGTTTTTT. The chain links TRBV21-1 to TRBJ2-2; the table calls TRBD1, which could not be checked here. TRBV21-1 is a pseudogene locus. The CDR3 loop spans 13 amino acids.

V gene TRBV27 combines with J gene TRBJ2-7; 15 bases agree with TRBD2. CDR3 length: 18 amino acids. Germline CDR1 and CDR2: MNHEY and SMNVEV (reference sequence). Unmatched junction bases numbered 9, after V lost 6 bases and J lost 0 bases. CDR3 sequence (DNA): TGTGCCAGCAGGACCCCGGGACTAGCGGGAGGCCGCTCCTACGAGCAGTACTTC. Translating gives CASRTPGLAGGRSYEQYF.

Only a few counts were recorded for this clone. The V call is TRBV10-2, the J call TRBJ2-5; tentatively, D is TRBD2 (5 bases). The CDR3 spans 17 residues. V shed 3 bases and J shed 4 bases, with 21 bases lying between them. CDR1 WSHSY and CDR2 SAAADI come from the germline V gene. CDR3 sequence reads: CASSDSPFRRPRETQYF. The CDR3 coding sequence is TGCGCCAGCAGTGACTCCCCTTTTCGGAGGCCACGAGAGACCCAGTACTTC.

This clone has only a few counts. CDR3 in DNA: TGTGCCAGCAGTTATCACAGCAGAACTAGCACAGATACGCAGTATTTT. Translation gives CASSYHSRTSTDTQYF. J is TRBJ2-3 and V is TRBV6-5; the D is unclear. The CDR3 is 16 residues long. The V and J ends lost 3 bases and 0 bases respectively, with 13 bases between them. Germline V gene sequence: CDR1 MNHEY, CDR2 SVGAGI.

This CDR3 reads CASTQGLDYGYTF. CDR3 nucleotide sequence: TGCGCCAGCACACAGGGGTTGGACTATGGCTACACCTTC. The V call is TRBV5-1, the J call TRBJ1-2, with TRBD1 matching over 7 bases. Trimming at V came to 6 bases and at J to 3 bases, leaving 5 bases not matched to a gene. Germline-derived CDR1 and CDR2 are SGHRS and YFSETQ. The CDR3 consists of 13 residues.

This clone is a singleton in its sample. The chain employs TRBV7-8 and TRBJ1-5, with TRBD1 matching 7 bases. Trimming took 6 bases from V and 6 from J; bases not matched to a gene: 5. CDR1 SGHVS and CDR2 FQNEAQ come from the germline V gene. The CDR3 spans 13 residues. This CDR3 reads CASRRDSRQPQHF. The CDR3 bases are TGTGCCAGCAGACGGGACAGTCGTCAGCCCCAGCATTTT.

This clone was seen once. The rearrangement links TRBV25-1 to TRBJ1-1; 7 bases map to TRBD1. The CDR3 sequence is 15 residues long. Per the germline V gene, CDR1 is MGHDK and CDR2 is SYGVNS. V shed 4 bases and J 6 bases; nucleotides not matched to a gene: 11. CDR3 loop: CASSGNRGWASEAFF. The CDR3 DNA reads as TGTGCCAGCAGTGGAAACAGGGGTTGGGCCTCTGAAGCTTTCTTT.

V is TRBV6-5 and J is TRBJ2-3; 8 nucleotides align to TRBD1. Germline CDR1 is MNHEY and CDR2 is SVGAGI. With V trimmed by 4 bases and J by 1 base, 7 bases remained unmatched. The CDR3 has 16 amino acids. CDR3 protein: CASSSTRGRGTDTQYF. CDR3 sequence (DNA): TGTGCCAGCAGTTCGACCAGGGGGCGCGGCACAGATACGCAGTATTTT.

The chain has TRBV28 and TRBJ2-1; no definite D call. The CDR3 runs to 15 residues. Germline-derived CDR1 and CDR2 are MDHEN and SYDVKM. Trimming took 3 bases from V and 7 from J, leaving 16 bases between them. This CDR3 is CASSFLRRTRNEQFF. In DNA, the CDR3 is TGTGCCAGCAGTTTTCTGCGTAGGACGAGGAATGAGCAGTTCTTC. The variable domain in full, with the rest retrieved from reference TRBV28 and TRBJ2-1, is DVKVTQSSRYLVKRTGEKVFLECVQDMDHENMFWYRQDPGLGLRLIYFSYDVKMKEKGDIPEGYSVSREKKERFSLILESASTNQTSMYLCASSFLRRTRNEQFFGPGTRLTVL.

The J gene is TRBJ2-7, the V gene TRBV7-2; 7 bases line up with TRBD2. V dropped 6 bases and J dropped 0; count of bases not matched to a gene: 5. Per the germline V gene, CDR1 is SGHTA and CDR2 is FQGNSA. The CDR3 contains 14 residues. The CDR3 sequence is CASRAGGSSYEQYF. The CDR3, as DNA: TGTGCCAGCAGAGCGGGCGGGAGCTCCTACGAGCAGTACTTC.